This paragraph reports one T cell receptor (beta chain). CDR3 length: 15 amino acids. V lost 4 bases and J lost 6, with 16 bases in between. Germline V gene data show CDR1 as ENHRY and CDR2 as SYGVKD. These data are taken from a study of blood T cell repertoires in COVID-19. Across the whole study: PBMCs, B-cell-depleted T cells, or T cells provided the cDNA or gDNA that made up the material.

In the original workflow: Using reference gene primer amplification, nucleated cell counts were estimated. The data were produced by immunoSEQ multiplex PCR, yet TCRdb's version contains in-frame clones alone and is incomplete. V and J calls and clone size are copied from that table; D and trimming were computed from the DNA. The sample has about 150,000 clones, 80% to 90% seen once. The J gene is TRBJ2-1, the V gene TRBV10-3; D is undetermined. The clonotype originates from a woman aged 45 to 65 with acute or convalescent COVID-19. The sequencing sample was made of peripheral blood. The CDR3 loop is CAISGSGAPLNEQFF. Written as DNA, the CDR3 is TGTGCCATCAGTGGATCGGGTGCCCCTCTCAATGAGCAGTTCTTC.